The clone carrying this T cell receptor (beta chain) was seen a few times. Its antigen remains unidentified. The CDR3 runs 16 residues. The V gene's germline CDR1 is SGHDN and CDR2 FVKESK. The ends were cut back, 0 bases at V and 2 bases at J, with 13 bases in the middle. This sample is drawn from a study of cytomegalovirus exposure and HLA in healthy donors. Study-wide background: Researchers found that less than 90% of fewer than 450 genotyped donors fell within the Caucasian-associated ancestry cluster. Study-wide results and caveats: In a later analysis, HLA-C alleles had the fewest associated TCRs, DRB1 alleles the most.

13 Jbeta primers and 60 Vbeta primers were used for the PCR. Produced via immunoSEQ multiplex PCR; TCRdb's table is partial and in-frame only. The profile shows some 170,000 clones, 75% to 80% of them singletons. This sequence originates from a man aged 35 to 55 in good health and CMV-seropositive. Sequencing was performed on PBMCs. The V and J genes are TRBV14 and TRBJ1-1; D might be TRBD1 (5 bases). The CDR3 loop reads CASSQEGDFRNTEAFF. The DNA of the CDR3 is TGTGCCAGCAGCCAAGAAGGGGACTTCCGTAACACTGAAGCTTTCTTT.